This TCR beta chain was identified during a study of blood T cell repertoires in COVID-19. Authors' data handling: Reference gene primer amplification in the assay estimated nucleated cell counts. Sequencing was performed with immunoSEQ multiplex PCR; in TCRdb, only in-frame clones are kept and a portion is missing. The V and J calls and clone size were taken over from that table, and D and trimming were inferred from the DNA. The sample carries about 120,000 clones, approximately 70% recorded once. Germline V CDR1 and CDR2: SGHTA, FQGNSA. The CDR3 length is 16 residues. V lost 5 bases and J lost 6, with 21 bases in between.

The source of this sequence is a human donor with acute or convalescent COVID-19. The donor label of this sample is uncertain. Material for sequencing was peripheral blood. The rearrangement uses TRBV7-2 and TRBJ2-3, with D perhaps matching TRBD2 (6 bases). CDR3 DNA: TGTGCCAGCAGCCTATGGAGGCGGGGCATAGGTGATACGCAGTATTTT. Translating it yields CASSLWRRGIGDTQYF.